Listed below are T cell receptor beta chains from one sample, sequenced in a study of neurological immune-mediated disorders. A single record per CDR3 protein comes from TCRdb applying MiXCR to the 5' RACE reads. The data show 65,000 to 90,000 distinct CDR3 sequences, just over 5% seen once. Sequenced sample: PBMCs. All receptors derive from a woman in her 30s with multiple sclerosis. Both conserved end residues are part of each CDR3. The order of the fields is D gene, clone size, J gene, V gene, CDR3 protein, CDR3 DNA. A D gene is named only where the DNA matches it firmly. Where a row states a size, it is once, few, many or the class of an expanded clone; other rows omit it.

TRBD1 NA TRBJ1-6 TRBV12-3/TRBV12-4 CASSLADRVNSPLHF TGTGCCAGCAGTTTAGCGGACAGGGTTAATTCACCCCTCCACTTT
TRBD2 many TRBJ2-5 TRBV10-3 CAISRSGDGRETQYF TGTGCCATCAGCCGTAGCGGGGACGGGAGAGAGACCCAGTACTTC
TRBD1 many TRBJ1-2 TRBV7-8 CASSLEGGQGRGYTF TGTGCCAGCAGCTTAGAGGGGGGACAGGGCCGTGGCTACACCTTC
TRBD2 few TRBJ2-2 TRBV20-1 CSAGLAGGNTGELFF TGCAGTGCCGGACTAGCGGGAGGGAACACCGGGGAGCTGTTTTTT
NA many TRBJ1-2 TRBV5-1 CASSSMGGGYTF TGCGCCAGCAGCTCCATGGGGGGTGGCTACACCTTC
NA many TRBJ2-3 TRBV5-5 CASSGLGSTDTQYF TGTGCCAGCAGCGGGTTGGGGAGCACAGATACGCAGTATTTT
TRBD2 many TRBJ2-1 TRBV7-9 CASSTTPTSGAYYEQFF TGTGCCAGCAGCACCACTCCGACTAGCGGGGCCTACTATGAGCAGTTCTTC
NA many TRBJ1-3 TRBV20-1 CSARRQGSSGNTIYF TGCAGTGCCAGGAGGCAGGGCAGCTCTGGAAACACCATATATTTT
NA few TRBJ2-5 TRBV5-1 CASSIGTAKETQYF TGCGCCAGCAGCATCGGGACTGCGAAAGAGACCCAGTACTTC
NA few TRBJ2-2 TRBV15 CATSRDRGIGELFF TGTGCCACCAGCAGAGATCGCGGGATCGGGGAGCTGTTTTTT
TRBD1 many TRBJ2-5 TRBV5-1 CASSPDRGRETQYF TGCGCCAGCAGCCCGGACAGGGGGCGGGAGACCCAGTACTTC
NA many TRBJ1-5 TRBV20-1 CSAREPGIEHQPQHF TGCAGTGCTAGAGAACCGGGTATAGAACATCAGCCCCAGCATTTT
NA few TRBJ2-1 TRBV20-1 CSARWQYNEQFF TGCAGTGCTAGATGGCAGTACAATGAGCAGTTCTTC
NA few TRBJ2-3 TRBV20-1 CSASAGGTDTQYF TGCAGTGCTAGCGCAGGGGGCACAGATACGCAGTATTTT
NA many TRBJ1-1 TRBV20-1 CSAILQGHRPEAFF TGCAGTGCTATCCTTCAGGGACATAGGCCTGAAGCTTTCTTT
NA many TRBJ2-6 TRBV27 CASSSSGANVLTF TGTGCCAGCAGTTCTTCTGGGGCCAACGTCCTGACTTTC
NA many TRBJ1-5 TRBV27 CASSPGTGIGPQHF TGTGCCAGCAGTCCAGGGACGGGAATAGGGCCCCAGCATTTT
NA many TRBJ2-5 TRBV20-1 CSALSPRGGQETQYF TGCAGTGCCCTGTCCCCCCGAGGGGGACAAGAGACCCAGTACTTC
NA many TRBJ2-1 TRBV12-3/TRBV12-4 CASSFPVGTRNEQFF TGTGCCAGCAGTTTCCCCGTAGGTACCAGGAATGAGCAGTTCTTC
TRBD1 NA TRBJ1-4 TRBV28 CASSRTGLGEKLFF TGTGCCAGCAGTCGGACAGGCCTCGGGGAAAAACTGTTTTTT
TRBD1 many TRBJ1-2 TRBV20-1 CSASPTGDYGYTF TGCAGTGCTAGCCCCACAGGGGACTATGGCTACACCTTC
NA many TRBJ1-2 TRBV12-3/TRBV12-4 CASSHRENYGYTF TGTGCCAGCAGTCACAGGGAGAACTATGGCTACACCTTC
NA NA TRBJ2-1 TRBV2 CASSEESGYNEQFF TGTGCCAGCAGTGAAGAGTCGGGGTACAATGAGCAGTTCTTC
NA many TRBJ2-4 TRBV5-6 CASSLSQGRNIQYF TGTGCCAGCAGTCTCTCACAGGGACGAAACATTCAGTACTTC
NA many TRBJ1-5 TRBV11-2 CASSKGPNQPQHF TGTGCCAGCAGCAAAGGTCCTAATCAGCCCCAGCATTTT
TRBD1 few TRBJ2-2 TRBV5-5 CASSFPGGNTGELFF TGTGCCAGCAGCTTCCCAGGGGGGAACACCGGGGAGCTGTTTTTT
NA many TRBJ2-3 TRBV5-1 CASSLQGTSTDTQYF TGCGCCAGCAGCCTACAGGGTACTAGCACAGATACGCAGTATTTT
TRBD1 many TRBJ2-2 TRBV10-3 CAISAKETGQPTGELFF TGTGCCATCAGTGCGAAGGAGACGGGACAGCCCACCGGGGAGCTGTTTTTT